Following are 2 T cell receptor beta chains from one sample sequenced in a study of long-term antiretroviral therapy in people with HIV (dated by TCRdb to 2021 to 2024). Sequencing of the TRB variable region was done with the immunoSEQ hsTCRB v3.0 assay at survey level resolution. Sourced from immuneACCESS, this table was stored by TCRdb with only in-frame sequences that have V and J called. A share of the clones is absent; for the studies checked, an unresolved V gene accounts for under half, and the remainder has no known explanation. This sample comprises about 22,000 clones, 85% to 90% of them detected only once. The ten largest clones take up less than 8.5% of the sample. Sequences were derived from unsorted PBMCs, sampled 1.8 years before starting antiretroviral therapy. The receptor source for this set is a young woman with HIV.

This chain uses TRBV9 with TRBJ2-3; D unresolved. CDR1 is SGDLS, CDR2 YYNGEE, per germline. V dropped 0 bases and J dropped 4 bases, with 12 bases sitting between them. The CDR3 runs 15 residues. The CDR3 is CASSVVGSLADTQYF. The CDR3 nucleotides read TGTGCCAGCAGCGTAGTAGGCAGTCTGGCAGATACGCAGTATTTT.

The CDR3 region is CAAPGTDISYNEQFF. As DNA, the CDR3 is TGTGCCGCCCCAGGGACAGACATCTCCTACAATGAGCAGTTCTTC. V and J are TRBV2 and TRBJ2-1, with 7 positions matching TRBD1. V lost 11 bases, J lost 0 bases, and 10 bases stayed unmatched. The germline gives CDR1 SNHLY, CDR2 FYNNEI. CDR3 size: 15 residues.